Below are 2 T cell receptor beta chains sequenced from a single sample in a study of cytomegalovirus exposure and HLA in healthy donors. Profiled with immunoSEQ multiplex PCR; TCRdb holds only in-frame clones, not every one. The sample yields about 160,000 clones, 75% to 90% seen once. The sample consisted of PBMCs. These receptor sequences come from a woman aged 18-35 years in good health and CMV-seronegative.

In this sample, this clone turned up once. The gene calls are TRBV6-6 and TRBJ1-2; TRBD1 matches at 7 bases. Trimming took 4 bases from V and 2 from J; bases not matched to a gene: 4. Germline assignment: CDR1 MNHNY and CDR2 SVGAGI (reference sequence). This CDR3 has 14 residues. The CDR3 spells CASSSGTANYGYTF. CDR3 DNA: TGTGCCAGCAGTTCCGGGACAGCGAACTATGGCTACACCTTC.

The chain couples TRBV6-5 to TRBJ2-7; 10 nucleotides agree with TRBD2. The length of the CDR3 is 16 residues. In germline, CDR1 is MNHEY, CDR2 SVGAGI. Trimming took 4 bases from V and 4 from J; bases not matched to a gene: 10. CDR3 sequence: CASSSLAGALGYEQYF. CDR3 nucleotide sequence: TGTGCCAGCAGTTCGCTAGCGGGGGCTCTCGGATACGAGCAGTACTTC.